Following are 9 T cell receptor beta chains from one sample sequenced in a study of early T cells in non-severe SARS-CoV-2 infection. TCRdb redid the calling of the 5' RACE reads with MiXCR, one entry per CDR3 protein. The sample lists about 66,000 distinct CDR3 sequences, around 20% occurring once. Here the sequenced sample was whole blood, taken at baseline. The receptors here all came from an adult who was a healthcare worker with PCR-confirmed SARS-CoV-2 infection or an uninfected control (not recorded which).

This chain joins TRBV12-5 and TRBJ2-1; 8 positions match TRBD2. The trim removed 1 base at V and 6 bases at J, leaving 8 bases unmatched. This CDR3 has 16 amino acids. The germline CDR1 and CDR2 sequences are LGHNT and FRNRAP. The CDR3 nucleotides are TGTGCTAGTGGTTTGGGGCGGGAGCGGGGGATCAATGAGCAGTTCTTC. Its translation is CASGLGRERGINEQFF.

This clonotype came up a few times. The CDR3 DNA follows: TGTGCCAGCAGTCTGGGGGGACAAAGCACAGATACGCAGTATTTT. It encodes CASSLGGQSTDTQYF. The V and J genes are TRBV5-4 and TRBJ2-3; D possibly uses TRBD1 or TRBD2 (6 bases each). The CDR3 loop spans 15 amino acids. Between the trimmed V and J ends, which lost 5 bases and 0 bases, there was a span of 13 bases. Germline V gene sequence: CDR1 SGHNT, CDR2 YYREEE (reference sequence).

The genes are TRBV5-1 and TRBJ2-7; D possibly matches TRBD1 or TRBD2 (5 bases each). V was trimmed by 0 bases and J by 5 bases, leaving 15 bases between them. The CDR3 consists of 15 residues. Germline V gene lookup returns CDR1 SGHRS and CDR2 YFSETQ. The CDR3 reads CASSLGSARGDEQYF. CDR3 coding DNA: TGCGCCAGCAGCTTGGGCTCCGCACGGGGCGACGAGCAGTACTTC.

This chain links TRBV5-1 with TRBJ2-3; weak D call: TRBD2 (7 bases). V gave up 0 bases and J gave up 0 bases, with 14 bases separating them. There are 17 residues in the CDR3. Germline-derived CDR1 and CDR2 are SGHRS and YFSETQ. In DNA, the CDR3 is TGCGCCAGCAGCTTGGCCCTCGGGGGGCCCAGCACAGATACGCAGTATTTT. It specifies CASSLALGGPSTDTQYF.

In its sample, this clonotype was seen a few times. J is TRBJ2-1 and V is TRBV11-2; maybe TRBD1 (5 bases). Trimming pared 5 bases from V and 6 bases from J, leaving 14 bases between. This CDR3 comprises 14 residues. Looked up from germline, CDR1 is SGHAT and CDR2 is FQNNGV. The CDR3 DNA follows: TGTGCCAGCAGCCCCAGGGTTCGGACCAATGAGCAGTTCTTC. It encodes CASSPRVRTNEQFF.

The chain combines TRBV13 with TRBJ2-7; D is ambiguous. The CDR3 covers 14 residues. With 3 bases removed from V and 6 bases from J, the gap between germline ends came to 15 bases. The V gene's germline CDR1 is PRHDT and CDR2 FYEKMQ (reference sequence). In nucleotides, the CDR3 is TGTGCCAGCAGCTTCAATTCACTTACGCGCGAGCAGTACTTC. As protein: CASSFNSLTREQYF.

The chain carries TRBV2 and TRBJ2-1, with D possibly TRBD2 on 5 matching bases. The CDR3 is made up of 13 amino acids. V was clipped by 1 base and J by 6 bases, with 7 bases between them. Germline assignment: CDR1 SNHLY and CDR2 FYNNEI. CDR3 DNA: TGTGCCAGCAGTGAAGAAGGAGGCAATGAGCAGTTCTTC. This codes for CASSEEGGNEQFF.

The CDR3 DNA reads as TGCAGCGTTGAGGGAGTCCCGAACACCGGGGAGCTGTTTTTT. This encodes CSVEGVPNTGELFF. The rearrangement links TRBV29-1 to TRBJ2-2; possible D gene TRBD2, 5 bases. Germline lookup yields CDR1 SQVTM and CDR2 ANQGSEA. V lost 3 bases and J 0 bases, leaving 8 bases between the germline ends. There are 14 residues in the CDR3.

The gene calls are TRBV7-6 and TRBJ1-6; D call uncertain. CDR3 length: 13 amino acids. Trimming took 1 base from V and 10 from J, leaving 8 bases between them. Germline V gives CDR1 SGHVS, CDR2 FNYEAQ. The CDR3 DNA sequence: TGTGCCAGCAGCTTAGGTTTGGAATCACCCCTCCACTTT. Its translation: CASSLGLESPLHF.